Each of the 10 T cell receptor beta chains below was sequenced from the same sample in a study of cytomegalovirus exposure and HLA in healthy donors (dated by TCRdb to between 2016 and 2019). Library preparation used the immunoSEQ multiplex PCR assay. Entries here come from immuneACCESS through TCRdb and include only in-frame sequences with V and J called. Some clones fail to appear in such tables; in the studies checked, an unresolved V gene covers under half of the shortfall, and the cause of the remainder is unknown. Here the sample has about 280,000 clones; 85% to 90% occur a single time. The leading ten clones occupy 0.92% of the sample. The source material was PBMCs. Source of these receptors: a woman between 18 and 30 years old in good health and CMV-seronegative.

The chain carries TRBV7-9 and TRBJ2-2, with D unclear. Per germline, CDR1 SEHNR and CDR2 FQNEAQ (reference sequence). CDR3 length: 12 amino acids. V was clipped by 4 bases and J by 6 bases, with 6 bases between them. CDR3 sequence reads: CASSYSPGELFF. Here the CDR3 DNA reads TGTGCCAGCAGCTATAGTCCCGGGGAGCTGTTTTTT.

The chain combines TRBV25-1 with TRBJ2-2; D may be TRBD1 (6 bases). CDR1 is MGHDK, CDR2 SYGVNS, per germline. Trimming pared 4 bases from V and 0 bases from J, leaving 12 bases between. The CDR3 is made up of 16 amino acids. The CDR3 region has the DNA TGTGCCAGCAGTGGTGCCGGGACATCGAACACCGGGGAGCTGTTTTTT. Protein sequence: CASSGAGTSNTGELFF. The entire variable domain, with the rest obtained from reference TRBV25-1 and TRBJ2-2, is as follows: EADIYQTPRYLVIGTGKKITLECSQTMGHDKMYWYQQDPGMELHLIHYSYGVNSTEKGDLSSESTVSRIRTEHFPLTLESARPSHTSQYLCASSGAGTSNTGELFFGEGSRLTVL.

The gene calls are TRBV4-2 and TRBJ2-2, with D hard to call. Germline assignment: CDR1 LGHNA and CDR2 YNFKEQ. The V end lost 0 bases, the J end lost 1 base, and 15 bases lay between the germline ends. This CDR3 is 18 amino acids long. The CDR3 sequence: CASSQEVRANQNTGELFF. The CDR3 bases are TGTGCCAGCAGCCAAGAGGTCCGAGCTAACCAGAACACCGGGGAGCTGTTTTTT.

V is TRBV14 and J is TRBJ1-2, with TRBD1 as a possible D gene (5 bases). Trimming removed 3 bases at V and 8 bases at J, with 16 bases between. The CDR3 covers 14 residues. CDR1 SGHDN and CDR2 FVKESK come from the germline V gene. CDR3 sequence (DNA): TGTGCCAGCAGCCAGGCAGGGTTAGGCTCGGGCTACACCTTC. It translates to CASSQAGLGSGYTF.

This chain links TRBV10-2 with TRBJ2-7, with unresolved D. Germline-derived CDR1 and CDR2 are WSHSY and SAAADI. The CDR3 spans 12 residues. Trimming pared 6 bases from V and 7 bases from J, leaving 13 bases between. Here the CDR3 reads CASSALQAEQYF. The DNA for the CDR3 is TGCGCCAGCAGCGCCCTCCAGGCAGAGCAGTACTTC.

This clone was counted only a few times. V gene TRBV6-5 combines with J gene TRBJ2-7; 13 nucleotides agree with TRBD2. CDR1 and CDR2 (germline): MNHEY, SVGAGI. The V gene end was trimmed by 0 bases and the J gene end by 4 bases; junction bases not matched to a gene: 3. CDR3 size: 16 residues. The CDR3 is CASSYSMTSGRYEQYF. CDR3 coding DNA: TGTGCCAGCAGTTACTCGATGACTAGCGGGAGGTACGAGCAGTACTTC.

Comment on this clone: An end of the junction does not agree with germline; a read error may underlie this. The V gene is TRBV28, the J gene TRBJ2-7; 8 bases are shared with TRBD2. The CDR3 is made up of 11 amino acids. Germline V gene lookup returns CDR1 MDHEN and CDR2 SYDVKM. CDR3 residues: CASGRGGGGDF. DNA for the CDR3: TGTGCCAGCGGACGGGGGGGCGGAGGGGACTTC.

The rearrangement links TRBV27 to TRBJ1-5, with D unclear. The CDR3 contains 17 residues. Germline assignment: CDR1 MNHEY and CDR2 SMNVEV (reference sequence). Trimming took 5 bases from V and 3 from J, leaving 20 bases between them. The CDR3 is CASSRGYPDPNNQPQHF. DNA of the CDR3: TGTGCCAGCAGTAGAGGTTATCCCGACCCAAACAATCAGCCCCAGCATTTT.

The chain employs TRBV11-2 and TRBJ1-3; D possibly corresponds to TRBD1 (5 bases). From germline, CDR1 is SGHAT and CDR2 FQNNGV. This CDR3 is built from 15 residues. V was clipped by 3 bases and J by 0 bases, with 9 bases between them. The chain's CDR3 is CASSFGAGSGNTIYF. CDR3 nucleotides: TGTGCCAGCAGCTTTGGGGCAGGCTCTGGAAACACCATATATTTT.

J is TRBJ1-1 and V is TRBV6-1; D gene unclear. The CDR3 loop spans 14 amino acids. With 5 bases removed from V and 0 bases from J, the gap between germline ends came to 10 bases. The germline V gene has CDR1 MNHNS and CDR2 SASEGT. The CDR3 sequence: CASSTDKMNTEAFF. CDR3 coding DNA: TGTGCCAGCAGTACCGACAAGATGAACACTGAAGCTTTCTTT.